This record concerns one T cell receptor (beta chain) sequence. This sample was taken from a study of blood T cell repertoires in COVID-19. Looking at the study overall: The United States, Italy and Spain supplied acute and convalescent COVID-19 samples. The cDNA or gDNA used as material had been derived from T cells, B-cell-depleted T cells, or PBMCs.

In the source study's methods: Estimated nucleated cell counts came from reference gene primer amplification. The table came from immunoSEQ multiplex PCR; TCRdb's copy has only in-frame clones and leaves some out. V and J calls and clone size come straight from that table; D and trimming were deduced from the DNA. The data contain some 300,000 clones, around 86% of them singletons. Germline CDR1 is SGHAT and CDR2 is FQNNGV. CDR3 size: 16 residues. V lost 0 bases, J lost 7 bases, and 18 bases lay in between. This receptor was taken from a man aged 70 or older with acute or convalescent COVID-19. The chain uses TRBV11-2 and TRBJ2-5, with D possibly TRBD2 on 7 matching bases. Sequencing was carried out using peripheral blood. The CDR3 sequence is CASSLEPGGHIGTQYF. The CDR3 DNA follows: TGTGCCAGCAGCTTAGAACCGGGGGGACATATTGGGACCCAGTACTTC.